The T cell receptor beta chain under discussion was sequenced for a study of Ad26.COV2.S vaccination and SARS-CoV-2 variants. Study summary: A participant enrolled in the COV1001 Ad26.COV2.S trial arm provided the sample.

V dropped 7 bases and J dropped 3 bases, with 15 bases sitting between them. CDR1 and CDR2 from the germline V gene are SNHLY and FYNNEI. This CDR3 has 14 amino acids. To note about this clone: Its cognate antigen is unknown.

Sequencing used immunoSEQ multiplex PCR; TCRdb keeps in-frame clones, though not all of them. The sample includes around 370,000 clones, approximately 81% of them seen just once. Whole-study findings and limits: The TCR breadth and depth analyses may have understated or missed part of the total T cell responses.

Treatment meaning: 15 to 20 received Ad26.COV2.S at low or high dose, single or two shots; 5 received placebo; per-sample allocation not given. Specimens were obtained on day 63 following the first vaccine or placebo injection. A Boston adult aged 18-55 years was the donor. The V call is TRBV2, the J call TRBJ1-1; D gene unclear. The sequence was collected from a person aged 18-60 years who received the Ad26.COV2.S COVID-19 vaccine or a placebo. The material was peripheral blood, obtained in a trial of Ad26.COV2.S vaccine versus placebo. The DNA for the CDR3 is TGTGCCAGCAAGGCCAGTCTCCTAGACACTGAAGCTTTCTTT. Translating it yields CASKASLLDTEAFF. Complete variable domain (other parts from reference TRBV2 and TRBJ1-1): EPEVTQTPSHQVTQMGQEVILRCVPISNHLYFYWYRQILGQKVEFLVSFYNNEISEKSEIFDDQFSVERPDGSNFTLKIRSTKLEDSAMYFCASKASLLDTEAFFGQGTRLTVV.